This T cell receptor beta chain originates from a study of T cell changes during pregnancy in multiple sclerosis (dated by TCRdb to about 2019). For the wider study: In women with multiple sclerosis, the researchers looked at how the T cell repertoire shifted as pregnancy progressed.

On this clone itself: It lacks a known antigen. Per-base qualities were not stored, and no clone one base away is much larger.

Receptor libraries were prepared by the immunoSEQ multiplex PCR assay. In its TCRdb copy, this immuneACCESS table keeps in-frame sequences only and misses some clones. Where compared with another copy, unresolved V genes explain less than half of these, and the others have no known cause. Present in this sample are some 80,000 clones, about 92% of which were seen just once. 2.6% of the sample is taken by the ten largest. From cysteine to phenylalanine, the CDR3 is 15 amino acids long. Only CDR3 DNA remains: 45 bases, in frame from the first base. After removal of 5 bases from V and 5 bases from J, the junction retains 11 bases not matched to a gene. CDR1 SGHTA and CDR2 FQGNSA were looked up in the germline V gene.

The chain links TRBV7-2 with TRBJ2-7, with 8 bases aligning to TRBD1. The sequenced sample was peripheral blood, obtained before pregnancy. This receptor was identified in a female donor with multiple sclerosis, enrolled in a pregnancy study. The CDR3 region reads CASSEGGTGSHEQYF. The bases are TGTGCCAGCAGCGAGGGTGGGACAGGTTCCCACGAGCAGTACTTC.